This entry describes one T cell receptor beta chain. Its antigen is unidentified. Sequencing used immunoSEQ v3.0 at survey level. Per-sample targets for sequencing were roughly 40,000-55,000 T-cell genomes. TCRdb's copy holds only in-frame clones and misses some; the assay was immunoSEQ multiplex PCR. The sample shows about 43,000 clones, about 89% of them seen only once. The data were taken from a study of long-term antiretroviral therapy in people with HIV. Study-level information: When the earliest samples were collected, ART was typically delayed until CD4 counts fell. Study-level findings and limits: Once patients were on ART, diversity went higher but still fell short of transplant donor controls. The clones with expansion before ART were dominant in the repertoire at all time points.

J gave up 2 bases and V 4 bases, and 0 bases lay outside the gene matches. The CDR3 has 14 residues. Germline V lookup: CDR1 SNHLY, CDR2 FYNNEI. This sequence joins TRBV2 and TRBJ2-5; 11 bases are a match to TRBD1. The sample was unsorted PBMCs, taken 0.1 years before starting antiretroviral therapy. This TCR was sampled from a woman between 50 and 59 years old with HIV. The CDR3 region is CASSGDRGQETQYF. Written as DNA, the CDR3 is TGTGCCAGCAGTGGGGACAGGGGGCAAGAGACCCAGTACTTC.